This T cell receptor (beta chain) was identified in a study of regulatory T cells in long-lasting Graves disease. Across the whole study: Graves' patients diagnosed newly had used antithyroid drugs under 3 months. The study's findings and limits: Shared public clonotypes totalled approximately 3,000 in persistent patients, compared with roughly 970 in new patients. Newly diagnosed Graves' patients exceeded persistent ones in TCR diversity.

Time point noted: newly diagnosed GD, antithyroid drugs for less than 3 months. The TCR library was made from RNA that had been extracted from PBMCs in TRIzol. HTBI primers from iRepertoire and Arm-PCR of CDR3 regions yielded the TCR beta libraries. TCRdb re-derived calls from the multiplex PCR reads in MiXCR, one entry per CDR3 protein. The sample holds a few hundred thousand distinct CDR3 sequences, 20% seen once. In regard to this clonotype: Antigen unknown. A far larger clone is off by one base, so a read error is likely.

This sample comprised peripheral blood mononuclear cells (PBMCs), obtained at new diagnosis, from a patient treated with antithyroid drugs. The TCR originated in a female donor with Graves disease.

The CDR3 DNA reads TGTGCCATCAGTGAGGGGTGGCCAGGGTTAGACAATGAGCAGTTCTTC. Residues: CAISEGWPGLDNEQFF. The V gene is TRBV10-3, the J gene TRBJ2-1; D may be TRBD1 (5 bases). The CDR3 totals 16 residues. Germline values: CDR1 ENHRY, CDR2 SYGVKD. Trimming removed 2 bases at V and 5 bases at J, with 16 bases between.